These 5 T cell receptor beta chains originate from one sample sequenced in a study of T cell responses to AZD1222 COVID-19 vaccine (dated by TCRdb to about 2021). Library method: the immunoSEQ multiplex PCR assay. TCRdb took this table from immuneACCESS and kept in-frame rearrangements with V and J called. Such tables lack part of the clones; where checked against another copy, unresolved V genes explain under half of the gap, and the rest is unexplained. The sample table records about 96,000 clones; 90% to 95% of these occur just once. 4% to 6% of the sample belongs to the ten largest clones. What the time point label conveys for this sample: baseline before first vaccination. Explained via the paper, the treatment or condition label denotes: meningococcal conjugate vaccine given as trial control. The source was peripheral blood, collected on day 0 of MenACWY control vaccination. These receptors all stem from an adult in good health.

V gene TRBV6-5 combines with J gene TRBJ2-7; D may be TRBD1 (5 bases). The CDR3 is made up of 15 amino acids. Trimming removed 0 bases at V and 3 bases at J, with 12 bases between. Germline V CDR1 and CDR2: MNHEY, SVGAGI. The CDR3 sequence is CASSYSWQGDYEQYF. The DNA of the CDR3 is TGTGCCAGCAGTTACTCCTGGCAGGGTGACTACGAGCAGTACTTC.

This clone turned up a few times. This chain uses TRBV21-1 with TRBJ1-4. TRBV21-1 is given as a pseudogene. The CDR3 length is 14 residues. The CDR3 here is CASSKAKWEKKLFF. CDR3 coding DNA: TGTGCCAGCAGCAAAGCAAAATGGGAAAAGAAACTGTTTTTT.

The genes are TRBV9 and TRBJ2-2, with 10 bases aligning to TRBD2. Germline-derived CDR1 and CDR2 are SGDLS and YYNGEE. The V gene end was trimmed by 0 bases and the J gene end by 4 bases; junction bases not matched to a gene: 3. The CDR3 is 16 amino acids. The CDR3 is CASSVGLAGATGELFF. CDR3 sequence (DNA): TGTGCCAGCAGCGTAGGGCTAGCGGGAGCCACCGGGGAGCTGTTTTTT.

This clone was picked up a small number of times. The rearrangement uses TRBV6-2 or TRBV6-3 and TRBJ2-7, with D possibly TRBD1 on 6 matching bases. The CDR3 is made up of 15 amino acids. CDR1 MNHEY and CDR2 SVGEGT come from the germline V gene. Trimming took 5 bases from V and 2 from J, leaving 16 bases between them. CDR3 in amino acids: CASSRSGTLPYEQYF. For the CDR3, the DNA is TGTGCCAGCAGTAGGTCCGGGACACTTCCCTACGAGCAGTACTTC.

The V call is TRBV7-6, the J call TRBJ2-1, with unresolved D. This CDR3 is 14 amino acids long. In germline, CDR1 is SGHVS, CDR2 FNYEAQ. Trimming shortened V by 5 bases and J by 3 bases, and 11 bases separated the two germline ends. The CDR3 loop reads CASSKGPDYNEQFF. In DNA, the CDR3 is TGTGCCAGCAGCAAGGGCCCGGACTACAATGAGCAGTTCTTC. The full variable domain, completed using reference TRBV7-6 and TRBJ2-1, is GAGVSQSPRYKVTKRGQDVALRCDPISGHVSLYWYRQALGQGPEFLTYFNYEAQQDKSGLPNDRFSAERPEGSISTLTIQRTEQRDSAMYRCASSKGPDYNEQFFGPGTRLTVL.